One sample yielded the 7 T cell receptor beta chains listed below, sequenced in a study of cytomegalovirus exposure and HLA in healthy donors. Profiling relied on immunoSEQ multiplex PCR, and the TCRdb table lists in-frame clones only, not all of them. The data contain 200,000 or so clones, almost 90% of them singletons. Source material: PBMCs. These receptors were obtained from a woman between 18 and 29 years old in good health and CMV-seronegative.

This chain uses TRBV10-3 with TRBJ2-5; D is ambiguous. The V end lost 5 bases, the J end lost 2 bases, and 6 bases lay between the germline ends. The CDR3 runs 12 residues. The germline V gene has CDR1 ENHRY and CDR2 SYGVKD. CDR3 coding DNA: TGTGCCATCAGTCCAGATCAAGAGACCCAGTACTTC. This codes for CAISPDQETQYF.

The genes are TRBV6-1 and TRBJ1-2; TRBD1 might be the D (5 bases). CDR1 and CDR2 (germline): MNHNS, SASEGT. The V end was cut by 1 base, the J end by 4 bases, with 7 bases between. There are 13 residues in the CDR3. This CDR3 is CASSEGRVYGYTF. In DNA, the CDR3 is TGTGCCAGCAGTGAAGGCAGGGTCTATGGCTACACCTTC.

CDR3 DNA sequence: TGTGCCAGCAGTGAACAGGGGTACACTGAAGCTTTCTTT. Translating it yields CASSEQGYTEAFF. The V and J genes are TRBV25-1 and TRBJ1-1; a possible D gene is TRBD1 (6 bases). CDR3 length: 13 amino acids. CDR1 and CDR2 (germline): MGHDK, SYGVNS. The V end lost 2 bases, the J end lost 3 bases, and 7 bases lay between the germline ends.

CDR3 DNA: TGTGCCAGCAGCGTACCCCTGCCGACTAGCGGAGAGATTAGCTCCTACAATGAGCAGTTCTTC. This encodes CASSVPLPTSGEISSYNEQFF. The chain employs TRBV9 and TRBJ2-1, with 9 bases lining up with TRBD2. In germline, CDR1 is SGDLS, CDR2 YYNGEE. CDR3 length: 21 residues. Losses at the gene ends were 1 base for V and 0 bases for J; bases not matched to a gene: 17.

This clone was observed a handful of times. The chain is built from TRBV19 and TRBJ2-7; TRBD2 agrees at 9 bases. The CDR3 runs to 16 residues. Germline CDR1 is LNHDA and CDR2 is SQIVND (reference sequence). Trimming at V came to 5 bases and at J to 6 bases, leaving 14 bases not matched to a gene. CDR3 protein: CASSPRSGGRASEQYF. The CDR3 nucleotides are TGTGCCAGTAGTCCCCGGTCGGGCGGGAGGGCCTCCGAGCAGTACTTC.

The genes are TRBV11-2 and TRBJ2-7; 9 positions agree with TRBD2. Trimming took 5 bases from V and 6 from J; bases not matched to a gene: 14. Germline lookup yields CDR1 SGHAT and CDR2 FQNNGV. The CDR3 runs 16 residues. The CDR3 nucleotides read TGTGCCAGCAGCAATCGGGCCGGGACTAGCCCTATCGAGCAGTACTTC. Translation gives CASSNRAGTSPIEQYF.

The V call is TRBV6-1, the J call TRBJ1-3; 7 bases fit TRBD1. Germline CDR1 reads MNHNS; CDR2 reads SASEGT. There are 14 residues in the CDR3. V dropped 10 bases and J dropped 2; count of bases not matched to a gene: 8. The DNA of the CDR3 is TGTGCCACTAGCACAGGGGAAGCTGGAAACACCATATATTTT. Encoded protein: CATSTGEAGNTIYF.